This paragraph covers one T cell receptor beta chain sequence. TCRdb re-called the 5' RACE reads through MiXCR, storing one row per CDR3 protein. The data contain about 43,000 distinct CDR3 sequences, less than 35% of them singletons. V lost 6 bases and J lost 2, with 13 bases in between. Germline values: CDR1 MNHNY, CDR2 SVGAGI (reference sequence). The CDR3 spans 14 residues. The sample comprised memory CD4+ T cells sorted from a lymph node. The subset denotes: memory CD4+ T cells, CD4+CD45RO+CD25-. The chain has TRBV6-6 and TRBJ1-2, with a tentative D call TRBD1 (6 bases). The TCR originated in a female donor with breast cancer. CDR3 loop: CASRRGAENYGYTF. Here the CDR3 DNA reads TGTGCCAGCAGACGGGGGGCAGAGAACTATGGCTACACCTTC.